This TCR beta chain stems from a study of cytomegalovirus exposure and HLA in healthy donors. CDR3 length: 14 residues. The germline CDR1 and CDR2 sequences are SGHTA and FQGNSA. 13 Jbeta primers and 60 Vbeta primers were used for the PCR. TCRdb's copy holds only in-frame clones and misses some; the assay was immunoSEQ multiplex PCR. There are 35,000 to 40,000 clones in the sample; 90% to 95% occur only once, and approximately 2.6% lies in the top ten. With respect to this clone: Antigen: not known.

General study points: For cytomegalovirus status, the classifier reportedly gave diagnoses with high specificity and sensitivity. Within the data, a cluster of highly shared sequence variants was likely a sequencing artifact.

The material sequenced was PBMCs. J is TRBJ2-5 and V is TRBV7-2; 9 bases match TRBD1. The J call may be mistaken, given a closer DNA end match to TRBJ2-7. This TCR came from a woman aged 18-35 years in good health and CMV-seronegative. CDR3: CASSSQGASYEQYF. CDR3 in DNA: TGTGCCAGCAGCTCACAGGGGGCGTCCTACGAGCAGTACTTC.